These 27 T cell receptor beta chains were all obtained from the same sample, sequenced in a study of cytomegalovirus exposure and HLA in healthy donors. PCR primers comprised 60 Vbeta and 13 Jbeta primers. The protocol was immunoSEQ multiplex PCR, while the TCRdb copy is restricted to in-frame clones and leaves out a portion. In the table there are 90,000 to 150,000 clones, 70% to 80% of which are singletons. The specimen sequenced was PBMCs. The receptors come from a woman in her forties in good health and CMV-seropositive.

This clone was found a few times. The rearrangement links TRBV13 to TRBJ2-1; the match to TRBD1 covers 8 bases. V gave up 5 bases and J gave up 4 bases; unmatched junction bases: 7. CDR3 size: 15 residues. CDR1 is PRHDT and CDR2 is FYEKMQ in the germline V gene (reference sequence). The CDR3 spells CASSIRTGRYNEQFF. In DNA form, the CDR3 reads TGTGCCAGCAGCATAAGGACAGGGAGGTACAATGAGCAGTTCTTC. The whole variable domain, filled in from reference TRBV13 and TRBJ2-1, reads AAGVIQSPRHLIKEKRETATLKCYPIPRHDTVYWYQQGPGQDPQFLISFYEKMQSDKGSIPDRFSAQQFSDYHSELNMSSLELGDSALYFCASSIRTGRYNEQFFGPGTRLTVL.

The V and J genes are TRBV7-6 and TRBJ2-3; 11 positions match TRBD1. V lost 5 bases to trimming and J lost 6 bases; unmatched junction nucleotides: 13. CDR1 and CDR2 from the germline V gene are SGHVS and FNYEAQ. The CDR3 covers 17 residues. CDR3 sequence: CASSPNPWTGGGDTQYF. In DNA form, the CDR3 reads TGTGCCAGCAGCCCTAACCCCTGGACAGGGGGCGGGGATACGCAGTATTTT.

The V call is TRBV7-2, the J call TRBJ1-3; TRBD1 agrees at 7 bases. Losses at the gene ends were 5 bases for V and 0 bases for J; bases not matched to a gene: 7. Per the germline V gene, CDR1 is SGHTA and CDR2 is FQGNSA. The CDR3 has 16 amino acids. CDR3 DNA sequence: TGTGCCAGCAGCCCAAACAGGGGAGGCTCTGGAAACACCATATATTTT. As protein: CASSPNRGGSGNTIYF.

The chain combines TRBV10-3 with TRBJ2-5; 8 bases fit TRBD2. V shed 6 bases, J shed 2 bases, and the junction held 11 bases outside the gene matches. From germline, CDR1 is ENHRY and CDR2 SYGVKD. CDR3 length equals 16 residues. The DNA of the CDR3 is TGTGCCATCAGCGAGGGGAGCGGGGGCCAACAAGAGACCCAGTACTTC. Its translation is CAISEGSGGQQETQYF.

J is TRBJ2-5 and V is TRBV7-9; D perhaps matches TRBD1 (6 bases). The germline V and J ends were trimmed by 2 bases and 4 bases, with 14 bases remaining between them. The CDR3 runs to 15 residues. Per germline, CDR1 SEHNR and CDR2 FQNEAQ (reference sequence). The CDR3: CASSLYREFLETQYF. The CDR3 region has the DNA TGTGCCAGCAGCTTATACAGGGAATTCCTAGAGACCCAGTACTTC.

The genes are TRBV6-1 and TRBJ1-1; possible D gene TRBD1, 5 bases. Germline CDR1 and CDR2: MNHNS and SASEGT. The CDR3 is 13 amino acids. V was shortened by 5 bases and J by 1 base, with 8 bases between the two germline ends. CDR3 nucleotides: TGTGCCAGCAGTCAGACAGCGAACACTGAAGCTTTCTTT. Amino acid sequence: CASSQTANTEAFF.

V gene TRBV4-3 combines with J gene TRBJ2-1; TRBD2 agrees at 8 bases. Trimming cost V 0 bases and J 7 bases; bases outside gene matches: 8. This CDR3 is 16 amino acids long. Germline V gene sequence: CDR1 LGHNA, CDR2 YSLEER. For the CDR3, the DNA is TGCGCCAGCAGCCAAGACGGTCGGGGGGGCCAGAATGAGCAGTTCTTC. This translates into CASSQDGRGGQNEQFF.

This chain uses TRBV14 with TRBJ1-1; 8 bases fit TRBD1. The germline gives CDR1 SGHDN, CDR2 FVKESK. Trimming removed 0 bases from V and 6 bases from J; junction bases left unmatched: 6. CDR3 length equals 15 residues. CDR3 residues: CASSQDAGGFAEAFF. The DNA for the CDR3 is TGTGCCAGCAGCCAAGATGCAGGGGGCTTCGCTGAAGCTTTCTTT.

The rearrangement joins TRBV18 to TRBJ2-1, with D perhaps TRBD1 (6 bases). This CDR3 has 14 residues. The V end lost 5 bases, the J end lost 2 bases, and 10 bases lay between the germline ends. Per the germline V gene, CDR1 is KGHSH and CDR2 is LQKENI. The CDR3 is CASSVQGAYNEQFF. The DNA for the CDR3 is TGTGCCAGCTCAGTACAGGGTGCCTACAATGAGCAGTTCTTC.

This clone was detected only a few times. The chain links TRBV6-1 to TRBJ1-6, with 9 bases that match TRBD1. This CDR3 region has 17 residues. V shed 5 bases and J 0 bases; nucleotides not matched to a gene: 5. Germline CDR1 reads MNHNS; CDR2 reads SASEGT. The CDR3 DNA follows: TGTGCCAGCAGTCAAGGACAGGGGAGCTCCTATAATTCACCCCTCCACTTT. Its translation: CASSQGQGSSYNSPLHF.

This chain uses TRBV2 with TRBJ2-2; 8 positions match TRBD1. The trim removed 7 bases at V and 4 bases at J, leaving 2 bases unmatched. The length of the CDR3 is 13 residues. In germline, CDR1 is SNHLY, CDR2 FYNNEI. CDR3 nucleotides: TGTGCCAGCAACAGGGGGTTCACCGGGGAGCTGTTTTTT. As protein: CASNRGFTGELFF.

The V call is TRBV5-1, the J call TRBJ2-7, with 9 nucleotides matching TRBD1. CDR1 and CDR2 from the germline V gene are SGHRS and YFSETQ. After removal of 2 bases from V and 5 bases from J, the junction contained 2 bases not matched to a gene. The CDR3 runs 13 residues. The CDR3 sequence is CASSLQGADEQYF. DNA for the CDR3: TGCGCCAGCAGCTTACAGGGGGCCGACGAGCAGTACTTC.

The CDR3 loop reads CASSLAGGGPPHEQFF. The CDR3 DNA reads TGTGCCAGCAGTCTCGCGGGCGGGGGCCCTCCGCATGAGCAGTTCTTC. The V and J genes are TRBV11-3 and TRBJ2-1; a possible D gene is TRBD2 (7 bases). V dropped 6 bases and J dropped 8 bases, with 23 bases sitting between them. Per the germline V gene, CDR1 is SGHNT and CDR2 is YENEEA. The length of the CDR3 is 16 residues.

J is TRBJ2-2 and V is TRBV19; 7 bases align to TRBD1. The ends lost 3 bases at V and 0 bases at J; junction bases unmatched: 16. This CDR3 contains 20 residues. The germline CDR1 and CDR2 sequences are LNHDA and SQIVND (reference sequence). CDR3 nucleotide sequence: TGTGCCAGTAGTATTCTTGAGGGACAGAGGACCGATGCGAACACCGGGGAGCTGTTTTTT. Translation: CASSILEGQRTDANTGELFF.

The chain links TRBV4-2 to TRBJ2-3, with 8 bases fitting TRBD2. Per the germline V gene, CDR1 is LGHNA and CDR2 is YNFKEQ. V was pared by 0 bases and J by 7 bases, with 9 bases of the junction left unmatched. The CDR3 is made up of 16 amino acids. The CDR3 loop reads CASSQDIGGGSYTQYF. For the CDR3, the DNA is TGTGCCAGCAGCCAAGATATCGGGGGGGGCTCATATACGCAGTATTTT.

The chain combines TRBV4-1 with TRBJ1-2, with D tentatively TRBD1 (6 bases). Germline lookup yields CDR1 MGHRA and CDR2 YSYEKL. V was cut by 0 bases and J by 4 bases, with 15 bases left in between. The CDR3 consists of 16 residues. This CDR3 reads CASSQDGNLGAYGYTF. DNA for the CDR3: TGCGCCAGCAGCCAAGATGGTAATTTGGGGGCCTATGGCTACACCTTC.

This chain uses TRBV4-3 with TRBJ2-6; D gene unclear. The V end was cut by 4 bases, the J end by 0 bases, with 4 bases between. In germline, CDR1 is LGHNA, CDR2 YSLEER. There are 14 residues in the CDR3. In DNA form, the CDR3 reads TGCGCCAGCAGCCCCTACTCTGGGGCCAACGTCCTGACTTTC. It specifies CASSPYSGANVLTF.

This sequence joins TRBV7-2 and TRBJ2-1; tentative D call: TRBD1 (6 bases). Germline V gene sequence: CDR1 SGHTA, CDR2 FQGNSA. V lost 0 bases, J lost 5 bases, and 17 bases lay in between. The CDR3 loop spans 17 amino acids. The CDR3 nucleotides are TGTGCCAGCAGCTTAGCGAGCGCGCCAGGGGTCCACAATGAGCAGTTCTTC. It is translated as CASSLASAPGVHNEQFF. Full variable domain (rest looked up from reference TRBV7-2 and TRBJ2-1): GAGVSQSPSNKVTEKGKDVELRCDPISGHTALYWYRQSLGQGLEFLIYFQGNSAPDKSGLPSDRFSAERTGGSVSTLTIQRTQQEDSAVYLCASSLASAPGVHNEQFFGPGTRLTVL.

This clone was seen just once. V gene TRBV7-2 combines with J gene TRBJ2-6, with 9 positions matching TRBD1. In germline, CDR1 is SGHTA, CDR2 FQGNSA. The CDR3 totals 16 residues. J lost 1 base, V lost 4 bases, and 2 bases had no gene match. CDR3 DNA sequence: TGTGCCAGCAGCTCACAGGGGGCATCTGGGGCCAACGTCCTGACTTTC. Protein product: CASSSQGASGANVLTF. The variable domain in full, completed from reference TRBV7-2 and TRBJ2-6, reads GAGVSQSPSNKVTEKGKDVELRCDPISGHTALYWYRQSLGQGLEFLIYFQGNSAPDKSGLPSDRFSAERTGGSVSTLTIQRTQQEDSAVYLCASSSQGASGANVLTFGAGSRLTVL.

The V call is TRBV5-4, the J call TRBJ1-2, with 11 bases that match TRBD1. Germline CDR1 and CDR2: SGHNT and YYREEE (reference sequence). The CDR3 is 16 amino acids. The V and J ends lost 4 bases and 0 bases, in that order; junction bases with no gene match: 5. The CDR3, as DNA: TGTGCCAGCAGCCCTGGACAGGGGGCGACTAACTATGGCTACACCTTC. It codes for CASSPGQGATNYGYTF.

The CDR3 nucleotides read TGCGCCAGCAGCCTTGGACAGGCCGGGGAGCTGTTTTTT. Protein sequence: CASSLGQAGELFF. This chain joins TRBV5-1 and TRBJ2-2, with 7 bases matching TRBD1. Germline CDR1 SGHRS, CDR2 YFSETQ. The CDR3 sequence is 13 residues long. The junction had 3 bases not matched to a gene; V was cut back by 4 bases and J by 6 bases.

This chain connects TRBV10-3 to TRBJ2-2; 8 bases are shared with TRBD1. Losses at the gene ends were 10 bases for V and 7 bases for J; bases not matched to a gene: 11. The CDR3 is 14 amino acids. Germline V gives CDR1 ENHRY, CDR2 SYGVKD. Here the CDR3 reads CATKKTGADGELFF. The CDR3 nucleotides read TGTGCCACCAAAAAGACAGGGGCGGACGGGGAGCTGTTTTTT.

The chain recombines TRBV6-6 with TRBJ1-1, with TRBD1 matching over 7 bases. The CDR3 is made up of 15 amino acids. Germline-derived CDR1 and CDR2 are MNHNY and SVGAGI (reference sequence). After removal of 4 bases from V and 3 bases from J, the junction contained 8 bases not matched to a gene. The CDR3 spells CASSFTGVGDTEAFF. CDR3 bases: TGTGCCAGCAGTTTCACAGGGGTAGGGGACACTGAAGCTTTCTTT.

Only a few counts were recorded for this clone. The chain has TRBV5-1 and TRBJ1-6, with TRBD1 as a possible D gene (6 bases). V lost 3 bases and J 5 bases, leaving 9 bases between the germline ends. The CDR3 consists of 14 residues. Germline assignment: CDR1 SGHRS and CDR2 YFSETQ. CDR3 protein: CASSSDSHNSPLHF. DNA of the CDR3: TGCGCCAGCAGCTCGGACAGTCATAATTCACCCCTCCACTTT.

The rearrangement joins TRBV7-2 to TRBJ2-1; D may be TRBD1 (6 bases). V was cut by 5 bases and J by 9 bases, with 17 bases left in between. CDR3 size: 14 residues. CDR1 SGHTA and CDR2 FQGNSA come from the germline V gene. The CDR3 nucleotides are TGTGCCAGCAGCCCCATGGGGCAGGGGAGTGAGCAGTTCTTC. It codes for CASSPMGQGSEQFF.

The rearrangement joins TRBV29-1 to TRBJ2-5, with a tentative D call TRBD2 (5 bases). V lost 4 bases, J lost 0 bases, and 18 bases lay in between. Per the germline V gene, CDR1 is SQVTM and CDR2 is ANQGSEA. The CDR3 is 16 amino acids. In DNA form, the CDR3 reads TGCAGCGTTGTTTTCCCGGGGTCGGGGTACCAAGAGACCCAGTACTTC. Translated: CSVVFPGSGYQETQYF.

In its sample, this clone was seen a few times. V is TRBV14 and J is TRBJ1-1; D is undetermined. V lost 1 base, J lost 0 bases, and 12 bases lay in between. Per the germline V gene, CDR1 is SGHDN and CDR2 is FVKESK. This CDR3 spans 16 amino acids. CDR3 residues: CASSQGSDTLNTEAFF. The CDR3 DNA sequence: TGTGCCAGCAGCCAAGGATCAGACACCTTGAACACTGAAGCTTTCTTT.